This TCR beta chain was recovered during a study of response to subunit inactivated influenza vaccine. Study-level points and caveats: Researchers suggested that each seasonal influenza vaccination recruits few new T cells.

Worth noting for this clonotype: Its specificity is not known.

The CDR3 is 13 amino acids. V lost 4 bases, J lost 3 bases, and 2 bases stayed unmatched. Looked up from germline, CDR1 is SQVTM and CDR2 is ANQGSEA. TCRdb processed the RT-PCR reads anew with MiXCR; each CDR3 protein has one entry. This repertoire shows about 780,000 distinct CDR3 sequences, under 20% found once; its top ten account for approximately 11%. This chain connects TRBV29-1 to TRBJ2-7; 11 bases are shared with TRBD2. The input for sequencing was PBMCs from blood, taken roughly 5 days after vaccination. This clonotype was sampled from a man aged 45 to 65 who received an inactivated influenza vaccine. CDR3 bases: TGCAGCGTTGGACTAGCGGGAAACTACGAGCAGTACTTC. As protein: CSVGLAGNYEQYF.